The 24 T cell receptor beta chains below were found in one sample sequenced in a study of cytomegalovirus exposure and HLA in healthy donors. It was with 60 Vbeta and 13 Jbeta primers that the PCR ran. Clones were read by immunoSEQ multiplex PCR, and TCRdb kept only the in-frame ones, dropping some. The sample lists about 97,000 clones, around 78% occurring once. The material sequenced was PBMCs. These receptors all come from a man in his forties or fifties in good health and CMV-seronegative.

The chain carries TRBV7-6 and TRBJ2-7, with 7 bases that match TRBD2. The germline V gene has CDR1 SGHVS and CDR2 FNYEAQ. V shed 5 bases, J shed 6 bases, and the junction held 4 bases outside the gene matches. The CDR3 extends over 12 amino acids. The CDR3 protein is CASSPPSGEQYF. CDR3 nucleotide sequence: TGTGCCAGCAGCCCACCTAGCGGCGAGCAGTACTTC.

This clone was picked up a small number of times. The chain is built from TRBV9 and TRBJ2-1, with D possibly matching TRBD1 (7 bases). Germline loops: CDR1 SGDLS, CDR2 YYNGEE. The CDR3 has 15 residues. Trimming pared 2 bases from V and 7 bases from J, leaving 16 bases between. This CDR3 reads CASSVGGQGQNEQFF. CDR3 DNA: TGTGCCAGCAGCGTTGGGGGGCAGGGACAGAATGAGCAGTTCTTC.

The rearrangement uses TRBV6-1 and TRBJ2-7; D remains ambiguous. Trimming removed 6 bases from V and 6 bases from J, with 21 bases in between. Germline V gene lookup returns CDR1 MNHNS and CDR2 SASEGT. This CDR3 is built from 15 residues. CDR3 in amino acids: CASRNSRVLESEQYF. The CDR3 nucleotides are TGTGCCAGCAGAAATTCCCGGGTCCTGGAGAGCGAGCAGTACTTC.

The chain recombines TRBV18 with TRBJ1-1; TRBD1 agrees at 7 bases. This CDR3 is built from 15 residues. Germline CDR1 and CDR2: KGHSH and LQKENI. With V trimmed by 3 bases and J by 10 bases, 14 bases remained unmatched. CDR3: CASSPDRVGGFGAFF. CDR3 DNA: TGTGCCAGCTCACCCGACAGGGTTGGTGGGTTTGGAGCTTTCTTT.

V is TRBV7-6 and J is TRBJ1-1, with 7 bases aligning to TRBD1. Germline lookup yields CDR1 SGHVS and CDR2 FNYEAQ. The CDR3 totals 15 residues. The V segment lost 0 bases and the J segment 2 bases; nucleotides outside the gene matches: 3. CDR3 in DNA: TGTGCCAGCAGCTTAGCACGGGACAGAAACACTGAAGCTTTCTTT. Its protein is CASSLARDRNTEAFF.

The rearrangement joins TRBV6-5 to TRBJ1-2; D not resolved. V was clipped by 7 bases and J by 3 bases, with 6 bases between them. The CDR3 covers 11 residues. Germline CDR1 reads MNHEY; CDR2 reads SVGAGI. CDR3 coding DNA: TGTGCCAGCAAAGGAGACTATGGCTACACCTTC. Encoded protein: CASKGDYGYTF.

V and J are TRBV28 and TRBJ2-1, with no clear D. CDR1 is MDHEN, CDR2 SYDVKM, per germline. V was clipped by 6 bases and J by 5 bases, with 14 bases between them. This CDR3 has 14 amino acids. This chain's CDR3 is CASRLYTNNNEQFF. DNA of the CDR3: TGTGCCAGCAGACTATATACCAATAACAATGAGCAGTTCTTC. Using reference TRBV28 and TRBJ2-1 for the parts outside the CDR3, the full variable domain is DVKVTQSSRYLVKRTGEKVFLECVQDMDHENMFWYRQDPGLGLRLIYFSYDVKMKEKGDIPEGYSVSREKKERFSLILESASTNQTSMYLCASRLYTNNNEQFFGPGTRLTVL.

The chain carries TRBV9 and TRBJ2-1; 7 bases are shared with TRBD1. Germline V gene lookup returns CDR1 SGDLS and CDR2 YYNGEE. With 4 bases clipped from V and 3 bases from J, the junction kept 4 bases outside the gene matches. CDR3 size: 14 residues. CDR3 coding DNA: TGTGCCAGCAGCCCCTGGGACAGCTACAATGAGCAGTTCTTC. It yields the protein CASSPWDSYNEQFF. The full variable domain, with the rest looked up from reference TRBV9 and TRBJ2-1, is DSGVTQTPKHLITATGQRVTLRCSPRSGDLSVYWYQQSLDQGLQFLIQYYNGEERAKGNILERFSAQQFPDLHSELNLSSLELGDSALYFCASSPWDSYNEQFFGPGTRLTVL.

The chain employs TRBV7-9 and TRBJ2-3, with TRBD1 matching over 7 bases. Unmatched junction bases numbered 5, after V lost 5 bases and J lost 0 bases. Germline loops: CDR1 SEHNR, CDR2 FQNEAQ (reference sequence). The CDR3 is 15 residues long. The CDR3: CASSVPGQSTDTQYF. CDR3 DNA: TGTGCCAGCAGCGTACCGGGACAGAGCACAGATACGCAGTATTTT.

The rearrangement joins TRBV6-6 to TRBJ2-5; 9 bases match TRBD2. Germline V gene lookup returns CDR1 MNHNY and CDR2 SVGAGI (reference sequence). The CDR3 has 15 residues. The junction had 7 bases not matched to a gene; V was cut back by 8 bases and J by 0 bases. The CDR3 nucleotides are TGTGCCAGCTACGCAAGCGGGGGGTACCAAGAGACCCAGTACTTC. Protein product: CASYASGGYQETQYF.

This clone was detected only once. The CDR3 nucleotides read TGTGCCAGCAGCCAGGGGGCTGGCACTGAAGCTTTCTTT. It codes for CASSQGAGTEAFF. V and J are TRBV6-5 and TRBJ1-1; the match to TRBD1 covers 8 bases. Germline V CDR1 and CDR2: MNHEY, SVGAGI. V was pared by 6 bases and J by 4 bases, with 4 bases of the junction left unmatched. The CDR3 is made up of 13 amino acids.

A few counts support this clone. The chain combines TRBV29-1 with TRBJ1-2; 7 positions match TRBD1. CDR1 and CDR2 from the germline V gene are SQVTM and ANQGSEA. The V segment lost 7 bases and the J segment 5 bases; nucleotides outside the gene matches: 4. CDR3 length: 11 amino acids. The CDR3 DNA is TGCAGCGCGGGACAGAGATATGGCTACACCTTC. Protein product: CSAGQRYGYTF.

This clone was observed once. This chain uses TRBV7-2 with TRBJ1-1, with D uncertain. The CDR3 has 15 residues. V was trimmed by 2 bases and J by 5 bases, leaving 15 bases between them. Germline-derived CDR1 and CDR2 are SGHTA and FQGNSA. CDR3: CASSLRLGRLTEAFF. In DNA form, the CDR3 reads TGTGCCAGCAGCTTACGCCTGGGGAGATTAACTGAAGCTTTCTTT. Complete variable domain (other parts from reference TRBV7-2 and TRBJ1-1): GAGVSQSPSNKVTEKGKDVELRCDPISGHTALYWYRQSLGQGLEFLIYFQGNSAPDKSGLPSDRFSAERTGGSVSTLTIQRTQQEDSAVYLCASSLRLGRLTEAFFGQGTRLTVV.

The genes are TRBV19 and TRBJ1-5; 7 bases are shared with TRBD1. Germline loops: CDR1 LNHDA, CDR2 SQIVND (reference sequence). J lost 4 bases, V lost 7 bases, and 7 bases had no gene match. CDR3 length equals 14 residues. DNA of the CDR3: TGTGCCAGTAATGGCGGGACAGAGAATCAGCCCCAGCATTTT. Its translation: CASNGGTENQPQHF.

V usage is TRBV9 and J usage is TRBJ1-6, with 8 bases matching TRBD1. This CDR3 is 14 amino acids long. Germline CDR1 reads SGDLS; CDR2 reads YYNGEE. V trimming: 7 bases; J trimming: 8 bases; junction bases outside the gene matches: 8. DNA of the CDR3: TGTGCCAGCTCACCGGGGACAGGAGATTCACCCCTCCACTTT. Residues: CASSPGTGDSPLHF.

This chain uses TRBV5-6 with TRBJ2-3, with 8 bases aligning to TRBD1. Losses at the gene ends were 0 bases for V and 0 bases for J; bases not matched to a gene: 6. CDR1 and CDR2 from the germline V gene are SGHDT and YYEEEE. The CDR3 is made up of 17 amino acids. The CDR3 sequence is CASSLGSGQVSTDTQYF. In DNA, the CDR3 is TGTGCCAGCAGCTTGGGATCGGGACAGGTCAGCACAGATACGCAGTATTTT.

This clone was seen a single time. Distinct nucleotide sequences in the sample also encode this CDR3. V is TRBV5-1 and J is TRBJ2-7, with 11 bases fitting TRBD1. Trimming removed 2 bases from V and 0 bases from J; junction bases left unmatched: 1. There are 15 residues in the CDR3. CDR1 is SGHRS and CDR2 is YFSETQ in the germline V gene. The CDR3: CASSFGTGGSYEQYF. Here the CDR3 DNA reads TGCGCCAGCAGCTTCGGGACAGGGGGCTCCTACGAGCAGTACTTC.

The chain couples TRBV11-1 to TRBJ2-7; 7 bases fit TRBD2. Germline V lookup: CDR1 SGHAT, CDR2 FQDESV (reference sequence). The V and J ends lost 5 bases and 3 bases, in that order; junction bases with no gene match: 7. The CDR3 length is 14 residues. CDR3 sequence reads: CASSGEGPSYEQYF. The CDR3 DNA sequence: TGTGCCAGCAGCGGGGAGGGCCCGAGCTACGAGCAGTACTTC.

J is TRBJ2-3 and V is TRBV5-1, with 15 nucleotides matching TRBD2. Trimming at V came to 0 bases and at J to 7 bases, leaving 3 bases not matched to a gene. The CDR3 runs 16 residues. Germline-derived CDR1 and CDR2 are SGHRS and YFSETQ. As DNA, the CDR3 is TGCGCCAGCAGCTTGGACGGACTAGCGGGGGGGTATACGCAGTATTTT. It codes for CASSLDGLAGGYTQYF. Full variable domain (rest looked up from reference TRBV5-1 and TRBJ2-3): KAGVTQTPRYLIKTRGQQVTLSCSPISGHRSVSWYQQTPGQGLQFLFEYFSETQRNKGNFPGRFSGRQFSNSRSEMNVSTLELGDSALYLCASSLDGLAGGYTQYFGPGTRLTVL.

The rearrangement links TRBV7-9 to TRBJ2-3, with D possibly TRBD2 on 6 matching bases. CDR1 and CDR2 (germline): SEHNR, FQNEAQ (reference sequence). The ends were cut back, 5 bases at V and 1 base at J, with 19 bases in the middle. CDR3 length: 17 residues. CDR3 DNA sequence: TGTGCCAGCAGCCCCGGGGGTGGGGGTCGGGGCACAGATACGCAGTATTTT. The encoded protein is CASSPGGGGRGTDTQYF.

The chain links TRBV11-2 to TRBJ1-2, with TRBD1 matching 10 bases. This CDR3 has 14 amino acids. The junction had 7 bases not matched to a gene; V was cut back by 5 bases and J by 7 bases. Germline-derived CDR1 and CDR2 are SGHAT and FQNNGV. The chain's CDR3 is CASSRADRGSGYTF. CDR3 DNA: TGTGCCAGCAGCCGTGCGGACAGGGGGAGTGGCTACACCTTC.

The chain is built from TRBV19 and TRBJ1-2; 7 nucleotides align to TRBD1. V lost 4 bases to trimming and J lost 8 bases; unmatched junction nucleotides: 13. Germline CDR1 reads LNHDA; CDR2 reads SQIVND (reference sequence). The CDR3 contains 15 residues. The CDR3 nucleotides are TGTGCCAGTAGTACACCGACAGGGAAGGGTCACGGCTACACCTTC. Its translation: CASSTPTGKGHGYTF.

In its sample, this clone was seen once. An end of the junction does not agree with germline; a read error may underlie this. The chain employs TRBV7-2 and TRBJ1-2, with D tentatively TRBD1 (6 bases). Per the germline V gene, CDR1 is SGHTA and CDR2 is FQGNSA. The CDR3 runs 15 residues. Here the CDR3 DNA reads TGTGCCAGCAGCATAGCAGGGGCCCACTTGGGGGGCTACACCTTC. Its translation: CASSIAGAHLGGYTF.

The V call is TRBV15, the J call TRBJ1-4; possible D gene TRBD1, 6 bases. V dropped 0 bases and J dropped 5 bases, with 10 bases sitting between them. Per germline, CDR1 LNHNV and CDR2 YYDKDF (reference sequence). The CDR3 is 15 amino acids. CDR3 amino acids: CATSRDRGENEKLFF. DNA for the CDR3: TGTGCCACCAGCAGAGACAGGGGAGAGAATGAAAAACTGTTTTTT. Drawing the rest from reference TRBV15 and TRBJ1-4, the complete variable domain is DAMVIQNPRYQVTQFGKPVTLSCSQTLNHNVMYWYQQKSSQAPKLLFHYYDKDFNNEADTPDNFQSRRPNTSFCFLDIRSPGLGDTAMYLCATSRDRGENEKLFFGSGTQLSVL.